One and the same sample provided the 8 T cell receptor beta chains below, sequenced in a study of blood T cell repertoires in COVID-19. This table comes from immunoSEQ multiplex PCR, and its TCRdb copy is limited to in-frame clones, with some not included. The sample holds 140,000 to 150,000 clones, roughly 84% seen once. Sequenced sample: PBMCs or T cells enriched from blood (not recorded which). The source of these receptors is a woman aged 50 to 65 who had been exposed to COVID-19.

V usage is TRBV21-1 and J usage is TRBJ2-1; TRBD1 is taken as the D call from the table, unchecked against the DNA. TRBV21-1 is shown as a pseudogene. CDR3 size: 20 residues. The chain's CDR3 is CANSTQPGQGADKDYNEQFF. The CDR3 bases are TGTGCCAACAGCACTCAGCCGGGACAGGGGGCCGACAAGGACTACAATGAGCAGTTCTTC.

The chain recombines TRBV19 with TRBJ2-3, with TRBD2 identical over 9 bases. Losses at the gene ends were 9 bases for V and 2 bases for J; bases not matched to a gene: 6. Per germline, CDR1 LNHDA and CDR2 SQIVND (reference sequence). The CDR3 is made up of 14 amino acids. CDR3 nucleotides: TGTGCCAGCCTACTAGCGGGCGACACAGATACGCAGTATTTT. It is translated as CASLLAGDTDTQYF.

In this sample, this clone turned up a few times. The chain joins TRBV5-1 to TRBJ2-1; D is unclear. This CDR3 has 14 amino acids. V was shortened by 4 bases and J by 6 bases, with 14 bases between the two germline ends. Germline-derived CDR1 and CDR2 are SGHRS and YFSETQ. CDR3 sequence: CASSPLGPSNEQFF. CDR3 DNA sequence: TGCGCCAGCAGCCCACTTGGGCCTTCCAATGAGCAGTTCTTC.

The chain employs TRBV9 and TRBJ2-1; D possibly corresponds to TRBD1 (6 bases). Deletions cut 2 bases from V and 5 bases from J, with 23 bases between. Per the germline V gene, CDR1 is SGDLS and CDR2 is YYNGEE. The CDR3 runs 18 residues. The CDR3 sequence is CASSVPQAGTSPNNEQFF. The CDR3 DNA sequence: TGTGCCAGCAGCGTTCCCCAAGCCGGGACAAGCCCTAACAATGAGCAGTTCTTC.

This clone was recorded only once. The genes are TRBV30 and TRBJ1-2; the match to TRBD1 covers 7 bases. V trimming: 6 bases; J trimming: 8 bases; junction bases outside the gene matches: 6. The CDR3 totals 11 residues. Germline CDR1 and CDR2: GTSNPN and SVGIG (reference sequence). The DNA of the CDR3 is TGTGCCTGTATACAGGGGACCGGCTACACCTTC. Translation: CACIQGTGYTF.

As to this clone: The sample contains more than one DNA sequence encoding this CDR3. V usage is TRBV9 and J usage is TRBJ2-1, with 14 bases lining up with TRBD2. The trim removed 4 bases at V and 4 bases at J, leaving 4 bases unmatched. CDR3 size: 16 residues. CDR1 is SGDLS, CDR2 YYNGEE, per germline. The CDR3 DNA is TGTGCCAGCAGCCCGGGACTAGCGGGGGCGTACAATGAGCAGTTCTTC. Its protein is CASSPGLAGAYNEQFF.

The rearrangement joins TRBV4-3 to TRBJ1-4; a possible D gene is TRBD1 (5 bases). V was cut by 4 bases and J by 2 bases, with 11 bases left in between. This CDR3 is 15 amino acids long. CDR1 is LGHNA, CDR2 YSLEER, per germline. The CDR3: CASSRGRGTNEKLFF. The DNA for the CDR3 is TGCGCCAGCAGCCGTGGGAGGGGTACTAATGAAAAACTGTTTTTT.

The chain couples TRBV6-1 to TRBJ1-6; possible D gene TRBD1, 6 bases. V was clipped by 3 bases and J by 0 bases, with 12 bases between them. Germline lookup yields CDR1 MNHNS and CDR2 SASEGT. The CDR3 runs 17 residues. The CDR3 DNA follows: TGTGCCAGCAGTGATAACCTGGACAGCTCCTATAATTCACCCCTCCACTTT. Amino acids: CASSDNLDSSYNSPLHF.